The rows below give T cell receptor beta chains drawn from one sample of a study of tumor and adjacent non-tumor tissue in lung cancer. TCRdb itself ran the multiplex PCR reads through MiXCR, one entry per CDR3 protein. The table has about 81,000 distinct CDR3 sequences, around 70% seen once. The sequencing input was lung tumor tissue. Every receptor here comes from a woman aged 40 to 50 with non-small cell lung cancer. CDR3s include the opening cysteine and the closing phenylalanine or tryptophan. Fields, in order: clone size, CDR3 length, D gene, J gene, V gene, CDR3 DNA, CDR3 protein. A D gene is named only where the DNA matches it firmly. Expanded clones get a size class; other rows say once, few or many, or leave the size out.

>few|15|TRBD2|TRBJ2-3|TRBV6-5
TGTGCGAGCGAACTAGCGGGGGGCCCCACAGATACGCAGTATTTT
CASELAGGPTDTQYF
>NA|13|NA|TRBJ2-3|TRBV6-1
TGTACCACCGCTACAGGGAGGACAGATACGCAGTATTTT
CTTATGRTDTQYF
>many|17|TRBD1|TRBJ1-2|TRBV20-1
TGCAGTGCTACAGGGGGTTCAGCTTTATCCTCAAACTATGGCTACACCTTC
CSATGGSALSSNYGYTF
>NA|16|TRBD1|TRBJ2-7|TRBV20-1
TGCAGTGCTCATAAAACTCGGGACAGAAACTCCTACGAGCAGTACTTC
CSAHKTRDRNSYEQYF
>NA|15|NA|TRBJ2-5|TRBV4-1
TGTGACAGCAGCCAAGGGTTGGGGACACAAGGGACCCAGTACTTC
CDSSQGLGTQGTQYF
>NA|13|NA|TRBJ2-7|TRBV28
TGTGGCAGCAGTTTAGTGGCTTCGTACGAGCAGTACTTC
CGSSLVASYEQYF
>many|15|TRBD2|TRBJ2-7|TRBV6-1
TGTGCCAGCAGTGCCTCACTAGCGGGAGTGGGTGAGCAGTACTTC
CASSASLAGVGEQYF
>NA|11|NA|TRBJ2-3|TRBV28
TGTGCCTGCGGTAGGGCGAATACGCAGTATTTT
CACGRANTQYF
>NA|16|NA|TRBJ2-3|TRBV12-3/TRBV12-4
TGTACCAGCAGTCCAGCTAGCCGGGAGAGCACAGATACGCAGTATTTT
CTSSPASRESTDTQYF
>NA|14|NA|TRBJ2-7|TRBV11-1
TGTACCAGCTGTATGCAGGGCGGAGTGTACGAGCAGTACTTC
CTSCMQGGVYEQYF
>NA|15|NA|TRBJ2-7|TRBV11-2
TGTGCCAGCAGCTTAGATCCCCAGATGCTCTACGAGCAGTACTTC
CASSLDPQMLYEQYF
>NA|16|TRBD2|TRBJ2-5|TRBV5-4
TGTGCCAGCAGCTTGCTAGCGGGGGTGCTAGAAGAGGCCCAGTACTTC
CASSLLAGVLEEAQYF
>NA|14|NA|TRBJ2-1|TRBV11-2
TGTGCCAGCAGCATCCCCGAAACCGTGGGTAAGCAGTTCTTC
CASSIPETVGKQFF
>NA|13|TRBD1|TRBJ2-7|TRBV6-2/TRBV6-3
TGTGTCAGCATTCCGGACAGGGCTGGCGAACAGTACTTC
CVSIPDRAGEQYF
>few|12|TRBD1|TRBJ1-6|TRBV20-1
TGCAGTGCCCAGGGGGCGGGCGGGACCCTCCACTTT
CSAQGAGGTLHF
>NA|16|NA|TRBJ2-1|TRBV6-6
TGTGTCAGCAGTTACTCCTGGGGGGGGCTAGAGAATGAGCAATTCTTC
CVSSYSWGGLENEQFF
>NA|15|TRBD1|TRBJ2-5|TRBV11-2
TGTACCAGCACCAAATTCGGACAGGTACACGAGACCCAGTACTTC
CTSTKFGQVHETQYF
>medium-sized|12|NA|TRBJ2-1|TRBV11-3
TGTGCCAGCAGCTTATCTCTTACTATCCAGTTCTTC
CASSLSLTIQFF
>NA|16|NA|TRBJ2-1|TRBV11-2
TGTACCAGCAGCTTAGGGCCACTAACGGGGTGCAATGAGCAGTTCTTC
CTSSLGPLTGCNEQFF
>NA|14|NA|TRBJ1-6|TRBV7-9
TGTGCCAGCAGTCGAGAATCGGCCAATTCACTCCTTCAATTT
CASSRESANSLLQF
>NA|12|NA|TRBJ2-1|TRBV5-4
TGTGCCAGCCCGGAGCTAGGCAATGATCGGTTCTTC
CASPELGNDRFF
>NA|14|NA|TRBJ1-1|TRBV29-1
TGCAGCATACAGTTCAGGGCGACGAACATTGAAGCTTTCTTT
CSIQFRATNIEAFF
>NA|16|TRBD2|TRBJ2-5|TRBV20-1
TGCAGTGCTAGCCCCCTGGGACTAGCACAGGCTGGCCCCCAGTACTTC
CSASPLGLAQAGPQYF
>many|14|TRBD2|TRBJ2-7|TRBV20-1
TGCAGTGCACCCGGGACTAGCCCCTCCTACGAGCAGTACTTC
CSAPGTSPSYEQYF
>once|16|NA|TRBJ2-1|TRBV5-4
TGTGCAAGCAGCTTGAGCGGCGGGGGCGCCTACAATGAGCAGTTCTTC
CASSLSGGGAYNEQFF
>NA|16|NA|TRBJ1-3|TRBV13
TGTGCCAGCAGCTTAGGGGGGGGGGGCTCTGGAAACACCATATATTTT
CASSLGGGGSGNTIYF
>NA|13|NA|TRBJ1-5|TRBV28
TGTGCCAGCAGTCCCGACAGTCTAAGGTCCCAGCATTTT
CASSPDSLRSQHF
>NA|12|NA|TRBJ1-1|TRBV11-2
TGTGCCAGCAGCCTAGTGGCGACACTGGCTTTCTTT
CASSLVATLAFF
>NA|16|NA|TRBJ2-2|TRBV11-1
TGTGCCAGCAGCCTAGGGTGTACTAGCATGGCCGGGGAGCTGTTTTTT
CASSLGCTSMAGELFF
>NA|13|NA|TRBJ1-1|TRBV29-1
TGCAGCGTTATTGGTGACTTGAACACTGAAGCTTTCTTT
CSVIGDLNTEAFF
>NA|11|NA|TRBJ2-3|TRBV29-1
TGCAGCGCATCTTCTGGAGATAAGCAGTATTTT
CSASSGDKQYF
>NA|15|TRBD2|TRBJ2-1|TRBV14
TGTGCCGGCAACCATGAGACTAGCGGGAGGAATGAGCAGTTCTTC
CAGNHETSGRNEQFF
>NA|17|TRBD1|TRBJ2-7|TRBV28
TGTGCTAGCATTTCGACCATTGGGACAGGGCCCTACTACGAGCAGTACTTC
CASISTIGTGPYYEQYF
>NA|15|TRBD2|TRBJ2-7|TRBV11-2
TGTGCCAGCAGGCACCCCGGGACTAGCGGATACGAGCACTATTTC
CASRHPGTSGYEHYF
>NA|15|TRBD1|TRBJ1-5|TRBV11-2
TGTGGCAGCAGCCCAGGGGGGGGGGGCCATCAGCCCCAGCATTTT
CGSSPGGGGHQPQHF
>many|12|NA|TRBJ2-1|TRBV28
TGTGCCAGCAGTATTCTCTCCAGGGAGCAGTTCTTC
CASSILSREQFF
>NA|14|NA|TRBJ2-7|TRBV6-2/TRBV6-3
TGTGCCAGCACCACACCGGGGAGACAGGACGAGCGGTACTTC
CASTTPGRQDERYF
>NA|14|NA|TRBJ1-2|TRBV6-5
TGTGCCAACAATCGGTTTGCGAGAAACTATGGCTACACCTTC
CANNRFARNYGYTF
>many|15|NA|TRBJ1-2|TRBV4-1
TGCGCCAGCAGCCAAGGACCCAGAGACTACTATGGCTACACCTTC
CASSQGPRDYYGYTF
>NA|13|NA|TRBJ1-2|TRBV20-1
TGCAGTGCTCCAAGCAGGGTAGAGGATGGCTACACCTTC
CSAPSRVEDGYTF
>NA|16|TRBD1|TRBJ1-4|TRBV6-6
TGTGCCAGCAGTCGAACAGGGGGTACCGGTAATGAAAAACTGTTTTTT
CASSRTGGTGNEKLFF
>NA|13|NA|TRBJ1-2|TRBV5-4
TGTGCCAGCAGTCTCAGGGGAAACTATGGCTACACCTTC
CASSLRGNYGYTF
>NA|13|NA|TRBJ2-1|TRBV29-1
TGTAGCGTTTTTAGGGATCCGCAATCTGAGCAGTTCTTC
CSVFRDPQSEQFF
>NA|16|TRBD2|TRBJ2-1|TRBV12-3/TRBV12-4
TGTGCCATCGGTTTAAGGAGCGGGGGGCTAAACAATGAGCAGTTCTTC
CAIGLRSGGLNNEQFF
>NA|17|NA|TRBJ2-6|TRBV11-2
TGTGCCAGCAGCCTGAACTTGAAGGGCTCTGGGGCCAACATCCTGGCTTTC
CASSLNLKGSGANILAF
>few|15|TRBD2|TRBJ2-7|TRBV5-4
TGTGACAGCAGCTTGCATAGCGGGGGGTCCTACGAGCAGTACTTC
CDSSLHSGGSYEQYF
>many|17|NA|TRBJ2-2|TRBV10-2
TGCGCCAGCAGCCTAATAGAAGCAGCGGGTACATCCGGGGAGCTGTTTTTT
CASSLIEAAGTSGELFF
>NA|12|NA|TRBJ2-5|TRBV6-5
TGTGCTACAGGATTACAAAAAGAGATCCAGAACTTC
CATGLQKEIQNF
>many|17|TRBD1|TRBJ2-6|TRBV5-1
TGCGCCAGCAGCTTGGGGGACAGACTCTCTGGGGCCAACGTCCTGACTTTC
CASSLGDRLSGANVLTF
>NA|11|NA|TRBJ2-3|TRBV11-2
TGTGCCGGCAGCTTATCTGACCGGAAGTATTTT
CAGSLSDRKYF
>NA|16|TRBD1|TRBJ1-1|TRBV7-9
TGTGCCAGCAGCTTATGGTTGGGACAGATGAACACCGATGCTTCCTTT
CASSLWLGQMNTDASF
>NA|15|TRBD1|TRBJ1-1|TRBV4-1
TGCGCTAGCAGCCAAGGTCCCAGGGGGATCACTGAAGCTCTCTTT
CASSQGPRGITEALF
>NA|12|TRBD1|TRBJ2-7|TRBV11-2
TGTACCATTAGCCGGACAGGGTTCGAGCAGTACTTC
CTISRTGFEQYF